Listed here is a single TCR beta chain. Its antigen is not identified. The data belong to a study of PD-1 blockade in classical Hodgkin lymphoma. Across the whole study: Patients got intravenous nivolumab 3 mg/kg every 2 weeks.

Regarding the study as a whole: Complete responders matched newly diagnosed patients in baseline diversity. There was a significant rise in CD4+ TCR diversity by C4D1, with no such rise for CD8+. Newly diagnosed patients were said to have less baseline TCR diversity than healthy donors did.

CDR1 is SGHNT, CDR2 YYREEE, per germline (reference sequence). The CDR3 runs to 15 residues. Trimming left V 3 bases short and J 5 bases short, with 15 bases between. All the patients suffered relapse after autologous stem cell transplantation, and brentuximab vedotin exposure differed. Produced via immunoSEQ multiplex PCR; TCRdb's table is partial and in-frame only. The sample lists approximately 25,000 clones, around 81% occurring once. The chain carries TRBV5-4 and TRBJ2-1; tentative D call: TRBD1 (7 bases). This sample comprised peripheral blood mononuclear cells (PBMCs), obtained before the second cycle of nivolumab. The receptor comes from a human donor with classical Hodgkin lymphoma. The CDR3 DNA reads as TGTGCCAGCAGCTCGACAGGGACTCTACACAATGAGCAGTTCTTC. It yields the protein CASSSTGTLHNEQFF.